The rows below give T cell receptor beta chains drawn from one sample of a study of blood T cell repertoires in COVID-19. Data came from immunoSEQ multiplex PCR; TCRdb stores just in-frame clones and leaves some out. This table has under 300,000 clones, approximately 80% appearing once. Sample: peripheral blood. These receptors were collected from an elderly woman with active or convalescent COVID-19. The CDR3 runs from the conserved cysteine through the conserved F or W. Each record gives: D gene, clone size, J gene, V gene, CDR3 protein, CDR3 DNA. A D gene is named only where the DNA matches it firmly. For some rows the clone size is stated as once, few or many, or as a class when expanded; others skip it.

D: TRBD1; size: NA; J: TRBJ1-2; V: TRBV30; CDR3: CAWSWNRGYGYTF; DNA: TGTGCCTGGAGTTGGAACAGGGGCTATGGCTACACCTTC
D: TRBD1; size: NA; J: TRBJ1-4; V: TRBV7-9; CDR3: CASSRWTHGDSPVKLFF; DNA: TGTGCCAGCAGCCGTTGGACCCACGGGGACAGCCCCGTAAAACTGTTTTTT
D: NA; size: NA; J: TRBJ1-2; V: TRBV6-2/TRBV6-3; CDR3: CASSYTGGRTNYGYTF; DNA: TGTGCCAGCAGTTACACCGGGGGGAGAACTAACTATGGCTACACCTTC
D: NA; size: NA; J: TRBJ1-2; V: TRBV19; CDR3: CASTQGPSLANYGYTF; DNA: TGTGCCAGTACACAGGGCCCCTCTTTAGCTAACTATGGCTACACCTTC
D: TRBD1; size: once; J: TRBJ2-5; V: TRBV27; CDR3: CASSLTTGSYQETQYF; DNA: TGTGCCAGCAGTTTAACGACAGGGTCCTACCAAGAGACCCAGTACTTC
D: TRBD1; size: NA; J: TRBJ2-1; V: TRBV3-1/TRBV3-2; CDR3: CASSLPPGQGGNEQFF; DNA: TGTGCCAGCAGCCTTCCTCCGGGACAGGGAGGGAATGAGCAGTTCTTC
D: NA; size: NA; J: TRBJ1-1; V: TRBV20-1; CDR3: CSARDLSEAFF; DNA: TGCAGTGCTAGAGATTTATCTGAAGCTTTCTTT
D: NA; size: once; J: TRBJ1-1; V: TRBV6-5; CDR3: CASSRQPEAFF; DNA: TGTGCCAGCAGTCGACAGCCCGAAGCTTTCTTT
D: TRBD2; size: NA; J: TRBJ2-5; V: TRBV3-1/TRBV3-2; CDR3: CASKASGGKTQETQYF; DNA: TGTGCCAGCAAGGCTAGCGGGGGGAAGACTCAAGAGACCCAGTACTTC
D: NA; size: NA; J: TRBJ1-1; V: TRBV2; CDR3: CASSADWEPEAFF; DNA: TGTGCCAGCAGTGCGGATTGGGAGCCTGAAGCTTTCTTT
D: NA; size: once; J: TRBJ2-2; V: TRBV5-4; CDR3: CASSLQGSGTGELFF; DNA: TGTGCCAGCAGCTTGCAGGGTTCGGGCACCGGGGAGCTGTTTTTT
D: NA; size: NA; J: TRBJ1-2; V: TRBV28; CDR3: CASSTIGGYTF; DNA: TGTGCCAGCAGCACCATCGGGGGCTACACCTTC
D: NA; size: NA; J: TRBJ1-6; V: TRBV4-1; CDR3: CASSVGGINNSPLHF; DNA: TGCGCCAGCAGCGTCGGAGGGATTAATAATTCACCCCTCCACTTT
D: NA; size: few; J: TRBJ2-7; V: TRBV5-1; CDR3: CASSLDMAYEQYF; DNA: TGCGCCAGCAGCTTGGACATGGCCTACGAGCAGTACTTC
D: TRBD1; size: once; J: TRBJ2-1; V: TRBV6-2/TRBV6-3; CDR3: CASSYRDRSYNEQFF; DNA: TGTGCCAGCAGTTACCGGGACAGATCATACAATGAGCAGTTCTTC
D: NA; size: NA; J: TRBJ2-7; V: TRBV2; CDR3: CASGRGSEQYF; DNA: TGTGCCAGCGGTAGGGGTAGCGAGCAGTACTTC
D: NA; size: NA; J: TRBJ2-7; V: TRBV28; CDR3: CASKRSGSLIYEQYF; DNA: TGTGCCAGCAAAAGATCAGGGTCCCTCATCTACGAGCAGTACTTC
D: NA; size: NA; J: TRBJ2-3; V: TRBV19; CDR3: CASNLGAGQSTDTQYF; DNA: TGTGCCAGTAATCTAGGGGCGGGACAGAGCACAGATACGCAGTATTTT
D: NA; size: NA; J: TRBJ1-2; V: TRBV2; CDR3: CASRTGQFYGYTF; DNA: TGTGCCAGCAGGACCGGACAGTTCTATGGCTACACCTTC
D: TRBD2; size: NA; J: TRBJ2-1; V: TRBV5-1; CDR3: CASRTTSGGNNEQFF; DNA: TGCGCCAGCAGAACCACTAGCGGGGGAAACAATGAGCAGTTCTTC
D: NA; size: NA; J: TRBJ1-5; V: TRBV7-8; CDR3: CASTLQGSSNQPQHF; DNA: TGTGCCAGCACCTTGCAGGGTAGTAGCAATCAGCCCCAGCATTTT
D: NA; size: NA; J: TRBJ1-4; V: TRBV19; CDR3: CASSRSFSTNEKLFF; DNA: TGTGCCAGTAGTAGGTCCTTCAGTACTAATGAAAAACTGTTTTTT
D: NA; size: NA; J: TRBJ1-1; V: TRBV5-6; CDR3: CASSRIVGREDTEAFF; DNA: TGTGCCAGCAGCCGCATTGTGGGACGGGAGGACACTGAAGCTTTCTTT
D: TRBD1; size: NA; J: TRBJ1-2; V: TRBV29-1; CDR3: CSVDRGYGYTF; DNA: TGCAGCGTCGACAGGGGCTATGGCTACACCTTC
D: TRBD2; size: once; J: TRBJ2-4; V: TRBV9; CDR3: CASSVEGLGQNIQYF; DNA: TGTGCCAGCAGCGTAGAGGGACTAGGCCAAAACATTCAGTACTTC
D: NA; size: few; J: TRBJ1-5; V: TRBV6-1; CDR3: CASSEVSNQPQHF; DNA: TGTGCCAGCAGTGAAGTAAGCAATCAGCCCCAGCATTTT
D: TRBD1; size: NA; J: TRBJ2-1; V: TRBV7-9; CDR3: CASSFETSGTGAYNEQFF; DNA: TGTGCCAGCAGCTTTGAAACCTCGGGGACAGGGGCCTACAATGAGCAGTTCTTC
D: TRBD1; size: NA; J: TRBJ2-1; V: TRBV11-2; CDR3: CASSADRANEQFF; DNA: TGTGCCAGCAGCGCGGACAGGGCCAATGAGCAGTTCTTC
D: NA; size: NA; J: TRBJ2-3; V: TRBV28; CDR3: CASSPPDPDFSTDTQYF; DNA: TGTGCCAGCAGTCCCCCGGATCCGGACTTTAGCACAGATACGCAGTATTTT
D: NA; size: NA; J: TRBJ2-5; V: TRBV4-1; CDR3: CASSQMGAGETQYF; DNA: TGCGCCAGCAGCCAAATGGGGGCTGGGGAGACCCAGTACTTC
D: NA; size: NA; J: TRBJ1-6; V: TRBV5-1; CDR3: CASSHGTTNSPLHF; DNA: TGCGCCAGCAGCCACGGGACAACTAATTCACCCCTCCACTTT
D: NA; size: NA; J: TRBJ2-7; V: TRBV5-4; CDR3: CASSSMGLTYEQYF; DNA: TGTGCCAGCAGCTCTATGGGACTTACCTACGAGCAGTACTTC
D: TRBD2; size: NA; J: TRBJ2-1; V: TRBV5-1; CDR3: CASSWGGPYSYNEQFF; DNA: TGCGCCAGCAGCTGGGGGGGACCCTACTCCTACAATGAGCAGTTCTTC
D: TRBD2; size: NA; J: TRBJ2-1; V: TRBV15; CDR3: CATSRARWKTSGYDNEQFF; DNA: TGTGCCACCAGCAGAGCTCGGTGGAAGACTAGCGGGTACGACAATGAGCAGTTCTTC
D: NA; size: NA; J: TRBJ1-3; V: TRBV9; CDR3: CASSVREGSSGNTIYF; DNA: TGTGCCAGCAGCGTTCGGGAGGGCAGCTCTGGAAACACCATATATTTT
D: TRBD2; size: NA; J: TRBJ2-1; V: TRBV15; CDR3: CATSTSGSLDEQFF; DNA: TGTGCCACCAGCACGAGCGGGAGCTTAGATGAGCAGTTCTTC
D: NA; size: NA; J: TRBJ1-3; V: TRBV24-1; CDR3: CATSDPGSGNTIYF; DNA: TGTGCCACCAGTGATCCGGGATCTGGAAACACCATATATTTT
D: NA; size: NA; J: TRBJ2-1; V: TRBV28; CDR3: CASSSAAYYNEQFF; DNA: TGTGCCAGCAGTTCGGCGGCCTACTACAATGAGCAGTTCTTC
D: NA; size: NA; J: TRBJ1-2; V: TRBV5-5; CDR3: CASSLVAGSNYGYTF; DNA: TGTGCCAGCAGCTTGGTAGCAGGGTCTAACTATGGCTACACCTTC
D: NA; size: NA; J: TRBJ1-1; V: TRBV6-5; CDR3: CASSYPGLKTSEAFF; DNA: TGTGCCAGCAGTTACCCGGGACTAAAAACGAGTGAAGCTTTCTTT
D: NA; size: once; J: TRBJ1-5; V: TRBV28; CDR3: CASSLRGQPQHF; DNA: TGTGCCAGCAGTCTAAGGGGTCAGCCCCAGCATTTT
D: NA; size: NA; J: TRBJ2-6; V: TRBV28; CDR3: CASSFSGSGANVLTF; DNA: TGTGCCAGCAGTTTTTCAGGCTCTGGGGCCAACGTCCTGACTTTC
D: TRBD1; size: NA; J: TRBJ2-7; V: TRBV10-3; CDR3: CAVGDRDRSYEQYF; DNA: TGTGCCGTGGGCGACCGGGACAGATCCTACGAGCAGTACTTC
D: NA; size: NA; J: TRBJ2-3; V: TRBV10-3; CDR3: CAISEGGGDTQYF; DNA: TGTGCCATCAGTGAGGGTGGCGGAGATACGCAGTATTTT
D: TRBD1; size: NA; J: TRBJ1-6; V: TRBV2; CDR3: CASSEGQGNSPLHF; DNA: TGTGCCAGCAGTGAGGGACAGGGAAATTCACCCCTCCACTTT
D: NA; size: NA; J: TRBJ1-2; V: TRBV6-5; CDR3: CASSYGGTTNYGYTF; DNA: TGTGCCAGCAGTTACGGAGGGACCACTAACTATGGCTACACCTTC
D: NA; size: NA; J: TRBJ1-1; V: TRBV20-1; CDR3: CSARDGLKAFF; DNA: TGCAGTGCTAGAGATGGGCTTAAAGCTTTCTTT
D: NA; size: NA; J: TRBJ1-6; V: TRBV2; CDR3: CASSDLSVNSPLHF; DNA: TGTGCCAGCAGTGATTTGTCAGTTAATTCACCCCTCCACTTT
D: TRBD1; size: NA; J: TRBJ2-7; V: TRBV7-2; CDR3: CASSAANRGASYEQYF; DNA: TGTGCCAGCAGCGCCGCTAACAGGGGTGCATCCTACGAGCAGTACTTC
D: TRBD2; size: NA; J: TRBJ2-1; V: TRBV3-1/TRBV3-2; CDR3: CASSQSGTSYNEQFF; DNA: TGTGCCAGCAGCCAATCCGGGACTAGCTACAATGAGCAGTTCTTC